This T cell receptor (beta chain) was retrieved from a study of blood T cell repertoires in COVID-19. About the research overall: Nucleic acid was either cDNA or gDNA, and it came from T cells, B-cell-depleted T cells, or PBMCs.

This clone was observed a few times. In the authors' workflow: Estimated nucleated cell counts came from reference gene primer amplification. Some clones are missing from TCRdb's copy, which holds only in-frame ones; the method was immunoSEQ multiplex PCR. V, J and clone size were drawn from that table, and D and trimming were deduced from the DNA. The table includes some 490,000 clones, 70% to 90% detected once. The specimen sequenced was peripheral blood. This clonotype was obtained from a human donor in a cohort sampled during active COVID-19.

This CDR3 reads CASSGTSGNEQFF. The CDR3, as DNA: TGTGCCAGCAGCGGTACGTCCGGGAATGAGCAGTTCTTC. The genes are TRBV9 and TRBJ2-1, with D unresolved. This CDR3 contains 13 residues. Per germline, CDR1 SGDLS and CDR2 YYNGEE. Trimming took 3 bases from V and 7 from J, leaving 11 bases between them. The full variable domain, completed using reference TRBV9 and TRBJ2-1, is DSGVTQTPKHLITATGQRVTLRCSPRSGDLSVYWYQQSLDQGLQFLIQYYNGEERAKGNILERFSAQQFPDLHSELNLSSLELGDSALYFCASSGTSGNEQFFGPGTRLTVL.